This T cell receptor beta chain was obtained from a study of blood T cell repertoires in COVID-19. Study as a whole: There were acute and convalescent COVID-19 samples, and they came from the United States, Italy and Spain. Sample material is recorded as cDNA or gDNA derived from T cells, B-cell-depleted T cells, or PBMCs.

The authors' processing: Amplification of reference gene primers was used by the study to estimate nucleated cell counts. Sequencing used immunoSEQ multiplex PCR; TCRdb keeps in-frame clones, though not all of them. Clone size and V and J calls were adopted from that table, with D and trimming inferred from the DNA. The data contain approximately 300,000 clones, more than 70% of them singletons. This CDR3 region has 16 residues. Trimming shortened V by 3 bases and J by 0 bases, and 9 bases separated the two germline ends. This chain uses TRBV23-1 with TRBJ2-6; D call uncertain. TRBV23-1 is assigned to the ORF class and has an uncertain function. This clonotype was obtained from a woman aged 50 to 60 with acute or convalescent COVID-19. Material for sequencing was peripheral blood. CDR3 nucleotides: TGCGCCAGCAGTCACAGAAAATGCTCTGGGGCCAACGTCCTGACTTTC. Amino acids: CASSHRKCSGANVLTF.